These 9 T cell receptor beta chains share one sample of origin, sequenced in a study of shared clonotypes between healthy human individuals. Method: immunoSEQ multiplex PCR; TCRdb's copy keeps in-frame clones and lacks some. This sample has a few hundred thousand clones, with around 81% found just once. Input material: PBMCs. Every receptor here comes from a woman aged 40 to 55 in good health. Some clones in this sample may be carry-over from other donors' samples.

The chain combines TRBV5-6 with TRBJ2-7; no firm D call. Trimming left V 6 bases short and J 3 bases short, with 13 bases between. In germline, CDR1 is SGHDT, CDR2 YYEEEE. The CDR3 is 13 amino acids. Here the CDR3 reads CASKARWNYEQYF. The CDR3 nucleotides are TGTGCCAGCAAGGCTAGATGGAACTACGAGCAGTACTTC. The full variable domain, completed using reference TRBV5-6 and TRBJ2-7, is DAGVTQSPTHLIKTRGQQVTLRCSPKSGHDTVSWYQQALGQGPQFIFQYYEEEERQRGNFPDRFSGHQFPNYSSELNVNALLLGDSALYLCASKARWNYEQYFGPGTRLTVT.

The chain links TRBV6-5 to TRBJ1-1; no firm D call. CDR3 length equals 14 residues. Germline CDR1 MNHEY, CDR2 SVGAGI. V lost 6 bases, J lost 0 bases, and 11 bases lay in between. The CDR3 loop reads CASSRGVMNTEAFF. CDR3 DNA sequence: TGTGCCAGCAGCAGAGGAGTTATGAACACTGAAGCTTTCTTT.

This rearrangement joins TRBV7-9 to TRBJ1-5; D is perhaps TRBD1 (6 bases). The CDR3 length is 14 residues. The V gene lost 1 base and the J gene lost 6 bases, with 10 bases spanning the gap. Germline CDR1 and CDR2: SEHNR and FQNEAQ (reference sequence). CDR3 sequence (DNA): TGTGCCAGCAGCTTAGGAGGACAGACTCAGCCCCAGCATTTT. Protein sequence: CASSLGGQTQPQHF.

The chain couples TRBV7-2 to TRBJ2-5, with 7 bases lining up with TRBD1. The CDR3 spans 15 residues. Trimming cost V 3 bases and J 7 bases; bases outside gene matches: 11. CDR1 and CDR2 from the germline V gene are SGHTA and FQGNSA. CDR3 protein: CASSFPRGGVGTQYF. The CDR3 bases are TGTGCCAGCAGCTTCCCGAGAGGGGGCGTCGGGACCCAGTACTTC.

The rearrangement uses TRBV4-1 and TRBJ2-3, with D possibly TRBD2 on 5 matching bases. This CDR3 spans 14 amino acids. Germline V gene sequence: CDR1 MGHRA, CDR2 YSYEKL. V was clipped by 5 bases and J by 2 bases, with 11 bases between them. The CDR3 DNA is TGCGCCAGCAGCTCTTCCGGGGACACAGATACGCAGTATTTT. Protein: CASSSSGDTDTQYF.

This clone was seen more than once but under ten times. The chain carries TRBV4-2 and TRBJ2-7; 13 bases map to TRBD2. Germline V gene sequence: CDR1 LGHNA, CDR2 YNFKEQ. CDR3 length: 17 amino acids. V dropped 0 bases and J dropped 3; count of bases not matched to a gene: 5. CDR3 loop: CASSQDPTSGRVYEQYF. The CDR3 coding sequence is TGTGCCAGCAGCCAAGACCCTACTAGCGGGAGGGTCTACGAGCAGTACTTC.

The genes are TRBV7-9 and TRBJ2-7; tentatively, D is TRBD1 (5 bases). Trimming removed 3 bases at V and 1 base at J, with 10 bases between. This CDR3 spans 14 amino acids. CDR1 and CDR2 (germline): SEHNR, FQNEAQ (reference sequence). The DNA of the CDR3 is TGTGCCAGCAGCTTTTGGACATCATCCTACGAGCAGTACTTC. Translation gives CASSFWTSSYEQYF.

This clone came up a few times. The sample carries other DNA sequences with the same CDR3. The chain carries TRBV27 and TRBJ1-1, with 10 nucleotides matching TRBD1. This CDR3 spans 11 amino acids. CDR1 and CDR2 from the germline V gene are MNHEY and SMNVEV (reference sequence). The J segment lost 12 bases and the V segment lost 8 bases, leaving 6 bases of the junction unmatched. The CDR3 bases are TGTGCCAGCCGACAGGGGGCTATGACTTTCTTT. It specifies CASRQGAMTFF.

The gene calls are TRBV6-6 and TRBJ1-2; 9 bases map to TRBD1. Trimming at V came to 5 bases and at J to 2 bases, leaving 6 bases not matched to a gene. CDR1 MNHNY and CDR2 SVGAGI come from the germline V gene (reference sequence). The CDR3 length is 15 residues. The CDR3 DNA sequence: TGTGCCAGCAGTGCACAGGGGGCAGGCAACTATGGCTACACCTTC. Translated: CASSAQGAGNYGYTF.